This is a list of T cell receptor beta chains from one sample in a study of T cell responses to AZD1222 COVID-19 vaccine. Profiled with immunoSEQ multiplex PCR; TCRdb holds only in-frame clones, not every one. The sample shows roughly 99,000 clones, around 93% of them seen only once. The sequences come from peripheral blood, collected 28 days after the second AZD1222 dose. The origin of the receptors is an adult who received the AZD1222 COVID-19 vaccine. Each CDR3 is given with its conserved first and last residue. Each record gives: CDR3 protein, J gene, CDR3 length, V gene.

CDR3 protein: CASSQEGVASGLANNEQFF; J gene: TRBJ2-1; CDR3 length: 19; V gene: TRBV14
CDR3 protein: CASSIQGVSGYGYTF; J gene: TRBJ1-2; CDR3 length: 15; V gene: TRBV7-8
CDR3 protein: CASQEGPLVLGNQPQHF; J gene: TRBJ1-5; CDR3 length: 17; V gene: TRBV2
CDR3 protein: CSVGGGGTPRGVTQYF; J gene: TRBJ2-5; CDR3 length: 16; V gene: TRBV29-1
CDR3 protein: CASSQGGRLTEAFF; J gene: TRBJ1-1; CDR3 length: 14; V gene: TRBV3-1/TRBV3-2
CDR3 protein: CATSEGLADNEQFF; J gene: TRBJ2-1; CDR3 length: 14; V gene: TRBV24-1
CDR3 protein: CASSVSRDRVSGELFF; J gene: TRBJ2-2; CDR3 length: 16; V gene: TRBV9
CDR3 protein: CASSRDRGTTLTGELFF; J gene: TRBJ2-2; CDR3 length: 17; V gene: TRBV19
CDR3 protein: CASSYGREQFF; J gene: TRBJ2-1; CDR3 length: 11; V gene: TRBV6-5
CDR3 protein: CASSRTGTGEGGYTF; J gene: TRBJ1-2; CDR3 length: 15; V gene: TRBV4-3
CDR3 protein: CASRAPPSTEAFF; J gene: TRBJ1-1; CDR3 length: 13; V gene: TRBV9
CDR3 protein: CTSSQDGHRGWEGYQPQHF; J gene: TRBJ1-5; CDR3 length: 19; V gene: TRBV1